A single TCR beta chain is shown here with its context. Seattle cases were enrolled at active infection and followed longitudinally. As handled by the study authors: Amplification of reference gene primers provided the estimated nucleated cell counts. Generated by immunoSEQ multiplex PCR, the TCRdb table keeps only in-frame clones and is missing some. V and J calls and clone size follow that table, whereas D and trimming were derived from the DNA. This table has 200,000 to 300,000 clones, about nine tenths appearing once. The data were taken from a study of blood T cell repertoires in COVID-19. Background on the study: Sample material is recorded as cDNA or gDNA derived from T cells, B-cell-depleted T cells, or PBMCs.

CDR3 length equals 16 residues. Losses at the gene ends were 0 bases for V and 7 bases for J; bases not matched to a gene: 4. The germline gives CDR1 MNHEY, CDR2 SVGEGT. V gene TRBV6-2 or TRBV6-3 combines with J gene TRBJ2-1, with TRBD2 matching 12 bases. This sequence was found in a woman in her twenties or thirties with COVID-19, enrolled during active disease. Source material: peripheral blood. CDR3 coding DNA: TGTGCCAGCAGTTACTCTCGTACTAGCGGGAGGAATGAGCAGTTCTTC. Encoded protein: CASSYSRTSGRNEQFF.